The 13 T cell receptor beta chains given below trace back to one sample, sequenced in a study of identical twins. TCRdb re-derived calls from the 5' RACE reads in MiXCR, one entry per CDR3 protein. The data show 400,000 to 600,000 distinct CDR3 sequences, 20% to 25% seen once. In addition, the sample was reused for a study of yellow fever vaccine responses in identical twins.

What was sequenced was CD4+ T cells sorted from blood. The receptors come from a woman younger than 35 in good health.

V is TRBV15 and J is TRBJ1-4; D gene ambiguous. Trimming cost V 0 bases and J 4 bases, with 12 bases left between them. The CDR3 totals 16 residues. Germline CDR1 and CDR2: LNHNV and YYDKDF (reference sequence). This CDR3 is CATSRDSPKNNEKLFF. CDR3 coding DNA: TGTGCCACCAGCAGAGATAGTCCCAAGAATAATGAAAAACTGTTTTTT.

This clonotype came up a few times. V gene TRBV29-1 combines with J gene TRBJ2-7; 8 bases are shared with TRBD2. The CDR3 covers 19 residues. In germline, CDR1 is SQVTM, CDR2 ANQGSEA. The junction had 24 bases not matched to a gene; V was cut back by 5 bases and J by 3 bases. The chain's CDR3 is CSVRGRAGTSVSRYYEQYF. CDR3 bases: TGCAGCGTTCGAGGAAGGGCGGGGACTAGTGTTTCCCGATACTACGAGCAGTACTTC.

The chain carries TRBV11-2 and TRBJ2-2; tentative D call: TRBD2 (6 bases). The CDR3 consists of 18 residues. V was cut by 1 base and J by 2 bases, with 17 bases left in between. Germline CDR1 is SGHAT and CDR2 is FQNNGV. CDR3 residues: CASSLGLGWDSNTGELFF. In DNA, the CDR3 is TGTGCCAGCAGCTTAGGTTTAGGTTGGGACTCAAACACCGGGGAGCTGTTTTTT.

This clonotype appeared a few times. The V call is TRBV6-5, the J call TRBJ2-3; D is tentatively TRBD1 or TRBD2 (6 bases each). V lost 4 bases and J 0 bases, leaving 14 bases between the germline ends. This CDR3 is 16 amino acids long. Germline CDR1 reads MNHEY; CDR2 reads SVGAGI. This chain's CDR3 is CASSLNGGLSTDTQYF. CDR3 DNA: TGTGCCAGCAGTTTAAACGGGGGCCTGAGCACAGATACGCAGTATTTT.

The rearrangement links TRBV7-3 to TRBJ1-1; 9 bases are shared with TRBD1. Per the germline V gene, CDR1 is SGHTA and CDR2 is FQGTGA. After removal of 4 bases from V and 4 bases from J, the junction contained 1 base not matched to a gene. This CDR3 region has 13 residues. The CDR3 here is CASSSQGATEAFF. CDR3 bases: TGTGCCAGCAGCTCACAGGGGGCCACTGAAGCTTTCTTT. The variable domain in full, with the rest retrieved from reference TRBV7-3 and TRBJ1-1, is GAGVSQTPSNKVTEKGKYVELRCDPISGHTALYWYRQSLGQGPEFLIYFQGTGAADDSGLPNDRFFAVRPEGSVSTLKIQRTERGDSAVYLCASSSQGATEAFFGQGTRLTVV.

This clonotype was seen only once. The chain couples TRBV12-3 or TRBV12-4 to TRBJ1-1, with D possibly being TRBD1 (6 bases). There are 17 residues in the CDR3. V was cut by 7 bases and J by 0 bases, with 21 bases left in between. CDR3 sequence: CASNLGTWDSLNTEAFF. CDR3 sequence (DNA): TGTGCCAGCAACCTTGGGACATGGGACTCTCTGAACACTGAAGCTTTCTTT.

The V call is TRBV4-1, the J call TRBJ2-7; weak D call: TRBD2 (5 bases). Trimming stripped 1 base from V and 0 bases from J, with 16 bases between. CDR1 is MGHRA and CDR2 is YSYEKL in the germline V gene. The CDR3 covers 17 residues. The CDR3 spells CASSQALGFTSSYEQYV. In DNA form, the CDR3 reads TGCGCCAGCAGCCAAGCCCTCGGCTTTACTAGCTCCTACGAGCAGTACGTC.

This clonotype occurred a few times. J is TRBJ2-7 and V is TRBV20-1, with 10 nucleotides matching TRBD2. CDR3 length equals 13 residues. The trim removed 4 bases at V and 3 bases at J, leaving 3 bases unmatched. Germline lookup yields CDR1 DFQATT and CDR2 SNEGSKA (reference sequence). The CDR3 bases are TGCAGTGCTACTAGCGGGGGAAACTACGAGCAGTACGTC. It encodes CSATSGGNYEQYV.

This clonotype has more than one count but fewer than ten. The chain carries TRBV10-3 and TRBJ2-7, with D possibly matching TRBD2 (5 bases). The CDR3 is 13 residues long. The V end was cut by 2 bases, the J end by 3 bases, with 8 bases between. The germline CDR1 and CDR2 sequences are ENHRY and SYGVKD. In DNA form, the CDR3 reads TGTGCCATCAGTGAGCACAGCGGCTACGAGCAGTACTTC. It yields the protein CAISEHSGYEQYF.

The sample holds a few counts of this clonotype. This rearrangement joins TRBV5-6 to TRBJ1-1, with TRBD1 matching 11 bases. This CDR3 comprises 14 residues. Per germline, CDR1 SGHDT and CDR2 YYEEEE. V shed 5 bases and J 1 base; nucleotides not matched to a gene: 1. DNA for the CDR3: TGTGCCAGCAGAGGACAGGGGGCGAACACTGAAGCTTTCTTT. Translated: CASRGQGANTEAFF.

The DNA of the CDR3 is TGTGCCAGCAGTTTTACAGGGAAGAAAGCTTTCTTT. Protein: CASSFTGKKAFF. The V gene is TRBV12-3 or TRBV12-4, the J gene TRBJ1-1; D is perhaps TRBD1 (6 bases). The CDR3 is 12 residues long. The ends were cut back, 3 bases at V and 9 bases at J, with 11 bases in the middle.

The CDR3 coding sequence is TGTGCCAGCAGAATCGGACAGGGGGCAGCCGGGGAGCTGTTTTTT. This encodes CASRIGQGAAGELFF. V usage is TRBV6-1 and J usage is TRBJ2-2, with TRBD1 matching 11 bases. This CDR3 contains 15 residues. CDR1 is MNHNS and CDR2 is SASEGT in the germline V gene. V gave up 6 bases and J gave up 6 bases; unmatched junction bases: 6.

This clonotype came up a few times. CDR3 in DNA: TGCAGTGCTGCGAGTTTAAATGCCTATAGCAATCAGCCCCAGCATTTT. It translates to CSAASLNAYSNQPQHF. This chain links TRBV20-1 with TRBJ1-5; D ambiguous. This CDR3 has 16 residues. V gave up 5 bases and J gave up 0 bases, with 17 bases separating them. Per germline, CDR1 DFQATT and CDR2 SNEGSKA (reference sequence).